This note documents a single TCR beta chain sequence. Its antigen remains unknown. Primers for the PCR totalled 60 Vbeta and 13 Jbeta. As processed by the authors: Tens of millions of unique TCR beta chains, roughly 11 million shared, were counted in a later analysis. Generated by immunoSEQ multiplex PCR, the TCRdb table keeps only in-frame clones and is missing some. The V and J calls and the clone size are those of that table, but D and trimming were determined from the DNA. Of about 200,000 clones in the sample, 77% were seen once. Donors in the study were healthy people who gave bone marrow. The data originate from a study of cytomegalovirus exposure and HLA in healthy donors. For the study at large: Earlier sequencing of 150 million to 200 million T cells yielded approximately 120 million unique TCR beta sequences.

Study-wide results and limits: The study found most TCR sequences rare, yet found some public TCRs in many donors.

There are 15 residues in the CDR3. CDR1 is SGHNT, CDR2 YYREEE, per germline (reference sequence). Specimen: PBMCs. The origin of this receptor is a woman younger than 45 in good health and CMV-seropositive. The rearrangement uses TRBV5-4 and TRBJ2-5; perhaps TRBD2 as D (6 bases). Matching the DNA end better, TRBJ2-7 makes the J call doubtful. The CDR3 protein is CASSLGGGNSYEQYF. In DNA form, the CDR3 reads TGTGCCAGCAGCTTGGGGGGCGGGAACTCCTACGAGCAGTACTTC.